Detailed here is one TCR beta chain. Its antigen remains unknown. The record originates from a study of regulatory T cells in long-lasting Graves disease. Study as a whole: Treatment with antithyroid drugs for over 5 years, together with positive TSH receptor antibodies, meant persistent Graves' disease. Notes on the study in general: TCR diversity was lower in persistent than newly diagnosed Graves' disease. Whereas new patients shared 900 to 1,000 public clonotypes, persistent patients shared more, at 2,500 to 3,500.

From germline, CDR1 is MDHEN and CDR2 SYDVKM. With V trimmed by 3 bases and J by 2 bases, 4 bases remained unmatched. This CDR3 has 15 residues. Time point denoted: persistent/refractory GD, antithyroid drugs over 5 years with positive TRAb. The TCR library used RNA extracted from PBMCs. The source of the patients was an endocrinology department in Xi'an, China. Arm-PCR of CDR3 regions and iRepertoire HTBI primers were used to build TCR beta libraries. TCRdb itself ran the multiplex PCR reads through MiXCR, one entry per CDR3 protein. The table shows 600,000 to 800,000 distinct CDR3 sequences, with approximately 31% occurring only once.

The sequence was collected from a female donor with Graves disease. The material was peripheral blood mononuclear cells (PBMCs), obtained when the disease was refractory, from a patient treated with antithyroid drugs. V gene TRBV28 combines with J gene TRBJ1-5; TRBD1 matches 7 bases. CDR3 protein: CASSFPGTGNQPQHF. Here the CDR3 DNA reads TGTGCCAGCAGTTTCCCTGGGACAGGCAATCAGCCCCAGCATTTT.